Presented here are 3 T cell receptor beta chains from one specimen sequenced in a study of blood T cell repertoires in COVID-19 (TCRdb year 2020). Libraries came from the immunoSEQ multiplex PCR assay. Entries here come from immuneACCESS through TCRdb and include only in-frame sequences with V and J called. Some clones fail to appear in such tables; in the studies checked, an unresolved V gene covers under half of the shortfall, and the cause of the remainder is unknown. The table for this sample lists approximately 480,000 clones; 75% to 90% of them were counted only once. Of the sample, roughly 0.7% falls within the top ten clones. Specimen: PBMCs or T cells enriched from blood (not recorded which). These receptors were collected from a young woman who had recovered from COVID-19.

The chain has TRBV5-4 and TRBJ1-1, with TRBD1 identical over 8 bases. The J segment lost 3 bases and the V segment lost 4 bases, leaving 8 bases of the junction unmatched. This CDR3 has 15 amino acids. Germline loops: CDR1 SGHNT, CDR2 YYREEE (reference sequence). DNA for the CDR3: TGTGCCAGCAGCCCCGGACAGGGTGCGGACACTGAAGCTTTCTTT. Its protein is CASSPGQGADTEAFF.

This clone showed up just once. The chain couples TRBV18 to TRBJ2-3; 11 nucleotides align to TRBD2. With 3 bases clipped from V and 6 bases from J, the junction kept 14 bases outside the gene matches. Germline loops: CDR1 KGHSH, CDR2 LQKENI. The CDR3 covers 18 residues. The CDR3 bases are TGTGCCAGCTCACCGGGGCAAGGGCTAGCGGGGGGCCAGGATACGCAGTATTTT. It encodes CASSPGQGLAGGQDTQYF.

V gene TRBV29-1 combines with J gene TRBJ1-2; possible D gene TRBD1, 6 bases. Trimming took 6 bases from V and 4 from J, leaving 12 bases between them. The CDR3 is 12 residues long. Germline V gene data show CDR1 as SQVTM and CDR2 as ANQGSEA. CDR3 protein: CSVQTGSYGYTF. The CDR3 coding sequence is TGCAGCGTCCAGACAGGTTCCTATGGCTACACCTTC.